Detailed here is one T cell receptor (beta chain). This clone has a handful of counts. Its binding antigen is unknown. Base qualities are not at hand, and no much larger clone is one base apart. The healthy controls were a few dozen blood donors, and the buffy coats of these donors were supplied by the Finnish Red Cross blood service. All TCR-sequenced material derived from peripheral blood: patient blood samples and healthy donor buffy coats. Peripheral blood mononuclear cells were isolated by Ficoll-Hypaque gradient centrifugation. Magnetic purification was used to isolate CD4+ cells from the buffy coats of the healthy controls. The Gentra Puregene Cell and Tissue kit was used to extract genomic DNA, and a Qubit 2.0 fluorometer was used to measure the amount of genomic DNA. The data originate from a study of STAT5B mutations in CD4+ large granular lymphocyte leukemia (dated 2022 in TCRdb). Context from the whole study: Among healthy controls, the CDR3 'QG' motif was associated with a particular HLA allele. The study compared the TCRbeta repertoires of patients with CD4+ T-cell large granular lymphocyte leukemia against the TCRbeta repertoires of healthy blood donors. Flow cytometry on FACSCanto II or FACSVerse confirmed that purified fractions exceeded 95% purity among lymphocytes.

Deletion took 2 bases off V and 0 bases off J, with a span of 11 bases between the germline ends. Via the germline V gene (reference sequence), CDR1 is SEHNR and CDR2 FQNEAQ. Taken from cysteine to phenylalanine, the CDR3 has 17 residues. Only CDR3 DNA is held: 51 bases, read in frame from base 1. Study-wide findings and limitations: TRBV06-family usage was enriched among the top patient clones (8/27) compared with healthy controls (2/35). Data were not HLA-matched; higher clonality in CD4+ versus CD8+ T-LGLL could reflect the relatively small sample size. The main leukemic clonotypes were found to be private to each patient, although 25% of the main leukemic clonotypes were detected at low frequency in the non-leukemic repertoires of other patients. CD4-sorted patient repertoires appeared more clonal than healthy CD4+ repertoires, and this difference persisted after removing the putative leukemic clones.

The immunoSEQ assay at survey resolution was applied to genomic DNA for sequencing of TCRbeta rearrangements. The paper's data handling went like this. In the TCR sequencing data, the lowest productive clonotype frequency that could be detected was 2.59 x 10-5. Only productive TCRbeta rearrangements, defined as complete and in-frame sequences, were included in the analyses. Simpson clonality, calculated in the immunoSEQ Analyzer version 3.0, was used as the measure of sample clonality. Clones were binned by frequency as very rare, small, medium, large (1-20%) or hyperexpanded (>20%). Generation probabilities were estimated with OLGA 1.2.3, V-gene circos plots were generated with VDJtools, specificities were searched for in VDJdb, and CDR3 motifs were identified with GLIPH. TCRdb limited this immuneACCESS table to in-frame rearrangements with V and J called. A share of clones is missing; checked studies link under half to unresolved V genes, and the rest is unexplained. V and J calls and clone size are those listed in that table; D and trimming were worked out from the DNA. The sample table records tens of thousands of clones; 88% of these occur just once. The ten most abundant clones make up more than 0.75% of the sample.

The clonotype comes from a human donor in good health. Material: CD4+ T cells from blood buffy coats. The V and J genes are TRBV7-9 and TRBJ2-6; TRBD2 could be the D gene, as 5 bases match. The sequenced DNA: TGTGCCAGCAGCTTACCGGGCGGGTTCTCTGGGGCCAACGTCCTGACTTTC. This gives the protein CASSLPGGFSGANVLTF.